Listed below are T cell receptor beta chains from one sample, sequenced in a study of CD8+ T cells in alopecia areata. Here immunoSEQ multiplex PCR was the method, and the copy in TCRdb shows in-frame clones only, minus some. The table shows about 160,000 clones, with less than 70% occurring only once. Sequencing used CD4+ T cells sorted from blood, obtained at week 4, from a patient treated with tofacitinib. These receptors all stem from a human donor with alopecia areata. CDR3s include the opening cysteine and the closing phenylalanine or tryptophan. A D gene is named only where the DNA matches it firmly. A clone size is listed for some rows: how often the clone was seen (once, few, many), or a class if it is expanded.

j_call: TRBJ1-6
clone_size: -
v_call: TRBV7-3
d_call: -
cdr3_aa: CASSSTGSPLHF
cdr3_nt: TGTGCCAGCAGCTCAACAGGTTCACCCCTCCACTTT

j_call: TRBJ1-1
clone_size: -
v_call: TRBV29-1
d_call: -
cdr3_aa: CSVAGTEAFF
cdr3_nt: TGCAGCGTTGCGGGCACTGAAGCTTTCTTT

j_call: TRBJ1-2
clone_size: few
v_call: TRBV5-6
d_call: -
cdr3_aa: CASSWGHRQGYTF
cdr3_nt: TGTGCCAGCAGCTGGGGCCACCGCCAGGGCTACACCTTC

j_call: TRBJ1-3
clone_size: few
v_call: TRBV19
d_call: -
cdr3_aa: CASRPLDGSSGNTIYF
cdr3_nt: TGTGCCAGTAGGCCCCTGGACGGCAGCTCTGGAAACACCATATATTTT

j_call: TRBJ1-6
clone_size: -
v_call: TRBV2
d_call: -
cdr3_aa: CASSETSRNSPLHF
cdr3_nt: TGTGCCAGCAGCGAGACATCACGGAATTCACCCCTCCACTTT

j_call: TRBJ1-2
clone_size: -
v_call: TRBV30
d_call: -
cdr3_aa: CAWSPLRGYGYTF
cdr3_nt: TGTGCCTGGAGCCCGCTTAGGGGCTATGGCTACACCTTC

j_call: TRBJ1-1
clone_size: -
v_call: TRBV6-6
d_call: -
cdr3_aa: CASSYGSHTEAFF
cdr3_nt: TGTGCCAGCAGTTACGGCAGTCACACTGAAGCTTTCTTT

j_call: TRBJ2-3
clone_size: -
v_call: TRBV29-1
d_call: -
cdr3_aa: CSVRYPTDTQYF
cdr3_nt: TGCAGCGTTCGCTACCCCACAGATACGCAGTATTTT

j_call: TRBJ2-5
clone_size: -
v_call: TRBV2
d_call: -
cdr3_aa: CASSEQGYQETQYF
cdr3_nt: TGTGCCAGCAGTGAACAGGGATACCAAGAGACCCAGTACTTC

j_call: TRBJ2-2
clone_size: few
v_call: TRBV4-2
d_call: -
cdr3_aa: CASSSRGTGELFF
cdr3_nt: TGTGCCAGCAGCTCCCGAGGGACCGGGGAGCTGTTTTTT

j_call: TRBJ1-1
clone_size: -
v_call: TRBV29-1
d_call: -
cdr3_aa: CSAQAGSNTEAFF
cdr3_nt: TGCAGCGCCCAAGCGGGATCGAACACTGAAGCTTTCTTT

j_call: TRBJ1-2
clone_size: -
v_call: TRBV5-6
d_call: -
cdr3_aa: CASSSGPQGGYGYTF
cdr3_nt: TGTGCCAGCAGCTCGGGCCCCCAGGGCGGCTATGGCTACACCTTC

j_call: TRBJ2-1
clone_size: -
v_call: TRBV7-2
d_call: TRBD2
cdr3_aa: CASSLVGLVRNEQFF
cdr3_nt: TGTGCCAGCAGCTTAGTTGGACTAGTACGCAATGAGCAGTTCTTC

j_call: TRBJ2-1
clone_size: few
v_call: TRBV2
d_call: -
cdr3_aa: CASSRDLNLDEQFF
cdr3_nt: TGTGCCAGCAGTCGGGACTTGAACCTCGATGAGCAGTTCTTC

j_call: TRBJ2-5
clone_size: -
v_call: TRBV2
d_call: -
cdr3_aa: CASSGFGTQYF
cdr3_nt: TGTGCCAGCAGTGGCTTCGGGACCCAGTACTTC

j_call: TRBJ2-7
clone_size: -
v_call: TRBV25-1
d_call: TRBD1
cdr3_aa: CATGTGTYEQYF
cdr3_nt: TGTGCCACGGGGACAGGGACCTACGAGCAGTACTTC

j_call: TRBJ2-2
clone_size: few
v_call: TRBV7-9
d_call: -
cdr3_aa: CASSLAQSGELFF
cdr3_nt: TGTGCCAGCAGCTTAGCGCAGAGCGGGGAGCTGTTTTTT

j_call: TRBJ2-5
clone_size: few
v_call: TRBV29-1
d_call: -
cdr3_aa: CSGQGYQETQYF
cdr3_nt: TGCAGCGGCCAGGGGTACCAAGAGACCCAGTACTTC

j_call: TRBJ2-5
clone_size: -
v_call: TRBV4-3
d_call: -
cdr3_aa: CASSQARKETQYF
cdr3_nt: TGCGCCAGCAGCCAAGCTAGAAAGGAGACCCAGTACTTC

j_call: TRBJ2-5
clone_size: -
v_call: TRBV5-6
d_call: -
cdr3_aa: CASSLDVGETQYF
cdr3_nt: TGTGCCAGCAGCTTGGACGTGGGAGAGACCCAGTACTTC

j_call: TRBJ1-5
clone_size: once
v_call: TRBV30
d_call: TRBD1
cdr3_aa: CASGTANQPQHF
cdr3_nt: TGTGCCTCCGGGACAGCCAATCAGCCCCAGCATTTT

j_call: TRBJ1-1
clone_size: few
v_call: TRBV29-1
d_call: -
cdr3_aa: CSVVHTEAFF
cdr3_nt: TGCAGCGTTGTTCACACTGAAGCTTTCTTT

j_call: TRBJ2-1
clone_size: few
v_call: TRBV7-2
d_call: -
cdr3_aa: CASSRGPANEQFF
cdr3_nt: TGTGCCAGCAGCCGGGGACCCGCCAATGAGCAGTTCTTC

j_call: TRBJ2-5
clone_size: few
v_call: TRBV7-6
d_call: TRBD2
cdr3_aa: CASSLASGGAKTQYF
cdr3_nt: TGTGCCAGCAGCCTCGCTAGCGGGGGGGCGAAGACCCAGTACTTC

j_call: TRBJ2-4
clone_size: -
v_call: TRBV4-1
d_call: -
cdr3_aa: CASSQDREEGIQYF
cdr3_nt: TGCGCCAGCAGCCAAGACAGGGAGGAGGGCATTCAGTACTTC

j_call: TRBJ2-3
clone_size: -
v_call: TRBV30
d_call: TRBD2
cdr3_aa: CATRAGGQGDTQYF
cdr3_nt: TGTGCCACTAGAGCGGGGGGGCAAGGCGATACGCAGTATTTT

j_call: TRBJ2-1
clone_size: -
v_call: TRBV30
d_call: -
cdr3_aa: CAGRRYNEQFF
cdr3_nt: TGTGCCGGGAGACGGTACAATGAGCAGTTCTTC

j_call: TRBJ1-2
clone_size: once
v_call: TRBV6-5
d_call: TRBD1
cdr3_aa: CASSYSRTGYGYGYTF
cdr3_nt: TGTGCCAGCAGTTACTCCAGGACAGGGTACGGCTATGGCTACACCTTC

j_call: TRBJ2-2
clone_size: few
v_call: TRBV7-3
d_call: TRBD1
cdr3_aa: CASSQSGGAGTGELFF
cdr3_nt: TGTGCCAGCAGCCAGTCAGGGGGCGCGGGGACCGGGGAGCTGTTTTTT

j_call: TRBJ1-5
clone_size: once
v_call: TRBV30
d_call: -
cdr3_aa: CAWGMQRNQPQHF
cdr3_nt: TGTGCCTGGGGGATGCAGCGCAATCAGCCCCAGCATTTT

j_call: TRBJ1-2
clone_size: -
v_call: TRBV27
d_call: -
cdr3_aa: CASSLLGTDGYTF
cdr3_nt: TGTGCCAGCAGTTTATTGGGAACCGATGGCTACACCTTC

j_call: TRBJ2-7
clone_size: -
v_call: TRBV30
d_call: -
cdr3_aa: CAWSVLGHLPYEQYF
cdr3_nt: TGTGCCTGGAGTGTACTGGGACACCTTCCCTACGAGCAGTACTTC

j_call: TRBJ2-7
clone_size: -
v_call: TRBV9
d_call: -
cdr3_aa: CASSVGGAPYEQYF
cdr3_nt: TGTGCCAGCAGCGTAGGCGGGGCCCCCTACGAGCAGTACTTC

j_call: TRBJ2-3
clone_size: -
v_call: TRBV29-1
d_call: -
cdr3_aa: CSTNVQGYPQYF
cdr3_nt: TGCAGCACTAACGTTCAAGGATACCCGCAGTATTTT

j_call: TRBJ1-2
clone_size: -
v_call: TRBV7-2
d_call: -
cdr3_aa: CASSSGIYGYTF
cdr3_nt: TGTGCCAGCAGCAGCGGGATCTATGGCTACACCTTC

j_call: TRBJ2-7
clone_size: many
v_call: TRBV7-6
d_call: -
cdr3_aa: CASSLSVGQGSSYEQYF
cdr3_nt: TGTGCCAGCAGCTTAAGTGTCGGGCAGGGGAGCTCCTACGAGCAGTACTTC

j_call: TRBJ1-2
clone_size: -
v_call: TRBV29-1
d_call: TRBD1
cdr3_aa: CSVGTGNNYGYTF
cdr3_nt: TGCAGCGTTGGGACAGGCAACAACTATGGCTACACCTTC

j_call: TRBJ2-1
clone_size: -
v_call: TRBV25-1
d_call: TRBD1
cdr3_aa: CAVGQGYNEQFF
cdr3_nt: TGTGCCGTTGGACAGGGTTACAATGAGCAGTTCTTC

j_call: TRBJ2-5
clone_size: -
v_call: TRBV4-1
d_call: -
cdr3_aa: CASSQADSWETQYF
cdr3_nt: TGCGCCAGCAGCCAAGCCGATAGCTGGGAGACCCAGTACTTC

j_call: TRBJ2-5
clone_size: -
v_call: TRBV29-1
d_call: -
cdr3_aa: CSAQKRAETQYF
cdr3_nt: TGCAGCGCTCAAAAGCGGGCGGAGACCCAGTACTTC

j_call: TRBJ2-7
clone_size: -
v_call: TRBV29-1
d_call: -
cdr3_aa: CSVGAWAYEQYF
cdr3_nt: TGCAGCGTTGGGGCCTGGGCCTACGAGCAGTACTTC

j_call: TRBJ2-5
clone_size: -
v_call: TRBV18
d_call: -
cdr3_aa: CASSPGETQYF
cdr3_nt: TGTGCCAGCTCACCTGGAGAGACCCAGTACTTC

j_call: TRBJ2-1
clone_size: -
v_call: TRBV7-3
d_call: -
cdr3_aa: CASSRDRVSGNEQFF
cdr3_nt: TGTGCCAGCAGCCGGGACCGCGTTAGCGGCAATGAGCAGTTCTTC

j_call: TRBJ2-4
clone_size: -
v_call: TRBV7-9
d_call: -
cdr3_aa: CASSLGLQGNIQYF
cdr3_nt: TGTGCCAGCAGCTTAGGGCTTCAGGGAAACATTCAGTACTTC

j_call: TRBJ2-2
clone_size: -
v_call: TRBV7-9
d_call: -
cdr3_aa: CASSSAGQGSGELFF
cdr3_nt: TGTGCCAGCAGCTCGGCGGGGCAGGGGAGCGGGGAGCTGTTTTTT

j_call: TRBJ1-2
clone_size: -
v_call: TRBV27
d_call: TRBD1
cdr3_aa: CASSYRGNYGYTF
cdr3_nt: TGTGCCAGCAGTTACAGGGGTAACTATGGCTACACCTTC

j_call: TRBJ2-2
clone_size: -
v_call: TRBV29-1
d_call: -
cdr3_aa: CSVEDDMNTGELFF
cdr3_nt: TGCAGCGTTGAAGACGACATGAACACCGGGGAGCTGTTTTTT

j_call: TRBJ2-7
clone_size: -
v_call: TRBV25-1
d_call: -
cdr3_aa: CASSWGHEQYF
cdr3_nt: TGTGCCAGCAGTTGGGGCCACGAGCAGTACTTC

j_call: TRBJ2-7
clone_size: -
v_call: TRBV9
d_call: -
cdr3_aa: CASSAAPLYEQYF
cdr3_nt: TGTGCCAGCAGCGCTGCCCCCTTGTACGAGCAGTACTTC

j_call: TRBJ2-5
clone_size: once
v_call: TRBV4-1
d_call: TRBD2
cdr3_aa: CASSSKTVAGAEETQYF
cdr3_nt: TGCGCCAGCAGTTCCAAGACGGTAGCGGGGGCCGAAGAGACCCAGTACTTC

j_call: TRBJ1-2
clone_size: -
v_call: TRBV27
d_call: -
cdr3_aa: CASSLRGLGGYTF
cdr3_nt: TGTGCCAGCAGTTTACGAGGGCTAGGCGGCTACACCTTC

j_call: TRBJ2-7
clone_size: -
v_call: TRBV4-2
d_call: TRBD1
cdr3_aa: CASSQDLVGTGVYEQYF
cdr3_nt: TGTGCCAGCAGCCAAGATCTTGTAGGGACAGGGGTGTACGAGCAGTACTTC

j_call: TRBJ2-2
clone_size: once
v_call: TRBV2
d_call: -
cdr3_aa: CASTSLIGEGGELFF
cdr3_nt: TGTGCCAGCACTTCCCTGATCGGAGAAGGCGGGGAGCTGTTTTTT

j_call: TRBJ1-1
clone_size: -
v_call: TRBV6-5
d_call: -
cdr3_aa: CASSYQVDTEAFF
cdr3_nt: TGTGCCAGCAGTTACCAGGTGGACACTGAAGCTTTCTTT

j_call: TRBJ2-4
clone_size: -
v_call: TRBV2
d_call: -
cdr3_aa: CASSRPTMGDIQYF
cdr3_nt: TGTGCCAGCAGTCGACCGACGATGGGGGACATTCAGTACTTC

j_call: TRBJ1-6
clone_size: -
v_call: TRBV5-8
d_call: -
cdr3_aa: CASSLAETRGGPLHF
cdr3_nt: TGTGCCAGCAGCTTGGCAGAGACCCGAGGCGGACCCCTCCACTTT

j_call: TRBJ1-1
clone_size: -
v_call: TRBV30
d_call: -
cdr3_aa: CAWVGGGTEAFF
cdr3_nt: TGTGCCTGGGTGGGTGGGGGCACTGAAGCTTTCTTT